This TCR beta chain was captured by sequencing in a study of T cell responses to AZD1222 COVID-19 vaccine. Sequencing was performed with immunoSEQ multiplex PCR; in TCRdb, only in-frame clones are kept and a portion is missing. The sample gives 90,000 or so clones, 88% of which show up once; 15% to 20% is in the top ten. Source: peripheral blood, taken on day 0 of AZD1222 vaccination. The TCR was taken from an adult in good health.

CDR3 sequence reads: CASSLEANYGYTF. The DNA of the CDR3 is TGTGCCAGCAGCTTAGAGGCTAACTATGGCTACACCTTC. The chain links TRBV7-9 to TRBJ1-2; D unclear. The CDR3 totals 13 residues. Trimming shortened V by 1 base and J by 0 bases, and 3 bases separated the two germline ends. In germline, CDR1 is SEHNR, CDR2 FQNEAQ (reference sequence).